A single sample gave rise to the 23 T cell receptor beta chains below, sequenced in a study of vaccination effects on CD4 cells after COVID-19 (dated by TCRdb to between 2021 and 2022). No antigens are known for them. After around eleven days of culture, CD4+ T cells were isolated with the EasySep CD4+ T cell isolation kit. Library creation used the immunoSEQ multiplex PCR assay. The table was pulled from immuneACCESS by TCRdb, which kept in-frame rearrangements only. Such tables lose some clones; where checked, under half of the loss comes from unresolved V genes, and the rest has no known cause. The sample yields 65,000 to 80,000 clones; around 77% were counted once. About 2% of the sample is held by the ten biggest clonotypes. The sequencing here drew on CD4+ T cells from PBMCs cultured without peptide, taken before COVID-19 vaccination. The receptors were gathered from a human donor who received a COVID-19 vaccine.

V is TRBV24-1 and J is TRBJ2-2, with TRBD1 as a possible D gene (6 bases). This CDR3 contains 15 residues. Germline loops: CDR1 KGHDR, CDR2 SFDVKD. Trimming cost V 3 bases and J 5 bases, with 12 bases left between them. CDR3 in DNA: TGTGCCACCAGTGATCCCAGGGGAAGGACCGGGGAGCTGTTTTTT. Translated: CATSDPRGRTGELFF.

This CDR3 is CASSPRTGWGDTQYF. The CDR3, as DNA: TGTGCCAGCAGTCCCCGGACAGGATGGGGAGATACGCAGTATTTT. V usage is TRBV28 and J usage is TRBJ2-3, with 7 bases fitting TRBD1. Germline CDR1 and CDR2: MDHEN and SYDVKM. The V gene end was trimmed by 5 bases and the J gene end by 5 bases; junction bases not matched to a gene: 10. This CDR3 contains 15 residues.

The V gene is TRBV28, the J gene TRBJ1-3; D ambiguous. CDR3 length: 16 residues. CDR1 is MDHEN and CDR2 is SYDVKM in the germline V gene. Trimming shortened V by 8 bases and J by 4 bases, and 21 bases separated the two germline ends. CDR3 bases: TGTGCCAGCTGTGCCCCCGGGTCCTTTAGCGGAAACACCATATATTTT. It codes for CASCAPGSFSGNTIYF.

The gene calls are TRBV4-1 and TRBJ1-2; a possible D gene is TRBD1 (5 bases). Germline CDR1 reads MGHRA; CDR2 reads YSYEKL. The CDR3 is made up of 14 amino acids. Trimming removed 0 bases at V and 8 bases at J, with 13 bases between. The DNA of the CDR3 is TGCGCCAGCAGCCAAGATCTTGGCCAGGGAGGCTACACCTTC. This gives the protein CASSQDLGQGGYTF.

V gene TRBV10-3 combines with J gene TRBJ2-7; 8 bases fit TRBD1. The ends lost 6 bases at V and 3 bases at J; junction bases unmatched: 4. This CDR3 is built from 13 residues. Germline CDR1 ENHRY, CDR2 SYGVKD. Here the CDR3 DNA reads TGTGCCATCAGCGGACAGGGATTCTACGAGCAGTACGTC. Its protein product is CAISGQGFYEQYV.

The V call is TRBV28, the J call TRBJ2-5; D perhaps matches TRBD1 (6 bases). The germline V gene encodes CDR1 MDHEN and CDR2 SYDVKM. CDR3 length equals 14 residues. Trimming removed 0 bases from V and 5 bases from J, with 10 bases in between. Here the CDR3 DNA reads TGTGCCAGCAGTTTATGGGGGGCGCGGGAGACCCAGTACTTC. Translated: CASSLWGARETQYF.

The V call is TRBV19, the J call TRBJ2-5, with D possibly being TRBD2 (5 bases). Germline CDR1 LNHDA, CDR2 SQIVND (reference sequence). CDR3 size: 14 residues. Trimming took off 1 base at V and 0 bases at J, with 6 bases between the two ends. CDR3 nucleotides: TGTGCCAGTAGTATAGGGACTTACCAAGAGACCCAGTACTTC. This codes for CASSIGTYQETQYF. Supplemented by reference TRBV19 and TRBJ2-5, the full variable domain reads DGGITQSPKYLFRKEGQNVTLSCEQNLNHDAMYWYRQDPGQGLRLIYYSQIVNDFQKGDIAEGYSVSREKKESFPLTVTSAQKNPTAFYLCASSIGTYQETQYFGPGTRLLVL.

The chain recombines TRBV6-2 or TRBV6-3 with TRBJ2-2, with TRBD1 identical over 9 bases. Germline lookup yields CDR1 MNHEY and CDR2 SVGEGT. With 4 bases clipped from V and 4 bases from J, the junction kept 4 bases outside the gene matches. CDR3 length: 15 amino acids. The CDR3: CASSSPTGGTGELFF. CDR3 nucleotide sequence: TGTGCCAGCAGTTCGCCGACAGGGGGCACCGGGGAGCTGTTTTTT.

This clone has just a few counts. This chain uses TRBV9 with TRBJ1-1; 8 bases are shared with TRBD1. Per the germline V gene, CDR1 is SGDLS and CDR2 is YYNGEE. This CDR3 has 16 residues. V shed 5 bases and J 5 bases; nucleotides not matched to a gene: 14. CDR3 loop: CASSLLTGGLGTEAFF. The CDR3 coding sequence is TGTGCCAGCAGTCTTCTAACAGGGGGATTGGGAACTGAAGCTTTCTTT.

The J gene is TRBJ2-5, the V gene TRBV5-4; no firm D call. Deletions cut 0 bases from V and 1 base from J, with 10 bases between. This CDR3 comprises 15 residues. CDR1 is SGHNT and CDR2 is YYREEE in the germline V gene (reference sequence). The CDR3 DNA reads TGTGCCAGCAGCTTGGCATCCGGCAGCCAAGAGACCCAGTACTTC. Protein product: CASSLASGSQETQYF.

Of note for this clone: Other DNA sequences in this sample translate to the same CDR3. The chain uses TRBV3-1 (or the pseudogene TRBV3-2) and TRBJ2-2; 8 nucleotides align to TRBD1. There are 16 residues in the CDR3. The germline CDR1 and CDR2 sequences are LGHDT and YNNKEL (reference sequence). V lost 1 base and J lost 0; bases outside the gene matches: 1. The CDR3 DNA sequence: TGTGCCAGCAGCCAAGGGACAGGGACGAACACCGGGGAGCTGTTTTTT. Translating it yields CASSQGTGTNTGELFF.

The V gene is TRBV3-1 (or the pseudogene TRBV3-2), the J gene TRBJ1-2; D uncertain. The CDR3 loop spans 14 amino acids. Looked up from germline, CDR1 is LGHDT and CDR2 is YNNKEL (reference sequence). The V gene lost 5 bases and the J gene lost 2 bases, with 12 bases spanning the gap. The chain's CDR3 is CASSSRAVNYGYTF. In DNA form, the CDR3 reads TGTGCCAGCAGCTCGAGGGCGGTGAACTATGGCTACACCTTC.

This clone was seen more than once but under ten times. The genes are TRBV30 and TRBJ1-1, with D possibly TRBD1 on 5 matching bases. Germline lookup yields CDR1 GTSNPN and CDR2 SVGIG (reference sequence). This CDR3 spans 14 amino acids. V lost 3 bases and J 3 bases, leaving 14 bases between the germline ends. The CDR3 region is CAWRIKQEDTEAFF. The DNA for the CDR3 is TGTGCCTGGAGGATAAAACAGGAGGACACTGAAGCTTTCTTT.

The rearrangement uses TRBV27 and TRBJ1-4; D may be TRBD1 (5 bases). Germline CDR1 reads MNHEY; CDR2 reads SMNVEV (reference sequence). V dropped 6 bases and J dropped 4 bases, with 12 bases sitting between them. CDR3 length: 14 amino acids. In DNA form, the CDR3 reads TGTGCCAGCAGCCGGGGACCGATTAATGAAAAACTGTTTTTT. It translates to CASSRGPINEKLFF.

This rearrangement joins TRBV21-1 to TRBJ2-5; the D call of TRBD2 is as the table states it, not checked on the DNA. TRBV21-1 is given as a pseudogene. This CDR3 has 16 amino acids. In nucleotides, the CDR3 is TGTGCCAGCAGCAAAGCTAGCGGGGGGTACCAAGAGACCCAGTACTTC. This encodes CASSKASGGYQETQYF.

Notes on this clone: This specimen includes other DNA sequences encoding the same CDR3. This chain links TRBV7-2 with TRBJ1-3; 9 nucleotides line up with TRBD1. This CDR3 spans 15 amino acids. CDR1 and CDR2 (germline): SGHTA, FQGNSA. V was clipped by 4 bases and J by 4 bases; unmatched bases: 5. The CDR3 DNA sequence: TGTGCCAGCAGCTCCTGGGGACAGGGAGGAAACACCATATATTTT. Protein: CASSSWGQGGNTIYF.

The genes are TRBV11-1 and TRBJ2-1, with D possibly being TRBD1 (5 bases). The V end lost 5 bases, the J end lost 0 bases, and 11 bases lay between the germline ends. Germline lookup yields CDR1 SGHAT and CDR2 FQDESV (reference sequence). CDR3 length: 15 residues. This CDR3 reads CASSAETASYNEQFF. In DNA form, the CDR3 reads TGTGCCAGCAGCGCGGAGACAGCCTCCTACAATGAGCAGTTCTTC.

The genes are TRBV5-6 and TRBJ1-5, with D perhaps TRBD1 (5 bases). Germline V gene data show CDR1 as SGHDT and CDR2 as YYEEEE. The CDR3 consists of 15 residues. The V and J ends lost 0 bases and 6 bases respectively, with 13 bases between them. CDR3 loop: CASSLAGARLQPQHF. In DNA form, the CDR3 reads TGTGCCAGCAGCTTGGCCGGGGCGCGGCTTCAGCCCCAGCATTTT.

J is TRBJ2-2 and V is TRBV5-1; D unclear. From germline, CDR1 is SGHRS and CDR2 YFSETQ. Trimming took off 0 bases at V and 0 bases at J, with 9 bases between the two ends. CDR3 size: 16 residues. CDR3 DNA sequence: TGCGCCAGCAGCTTGGATCCCAGACCGAACACCGGGGAGCTGTTTTTT. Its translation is CASSLDPRPNTGELFF.

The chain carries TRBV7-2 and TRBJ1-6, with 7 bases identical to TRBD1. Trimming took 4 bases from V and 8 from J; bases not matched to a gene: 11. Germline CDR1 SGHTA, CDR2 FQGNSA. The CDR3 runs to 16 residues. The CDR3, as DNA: TGTGCCAGCAGCTCCGCCCCACAGGGGAAGGATTCACCCCTCCACTTT. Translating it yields CASSSAPQGKDSPLHF.

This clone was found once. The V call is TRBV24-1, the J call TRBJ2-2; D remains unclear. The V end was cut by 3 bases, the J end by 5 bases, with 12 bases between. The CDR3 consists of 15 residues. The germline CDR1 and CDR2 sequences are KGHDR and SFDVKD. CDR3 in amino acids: CATSDTNDGTGELFF. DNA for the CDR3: TGTGCCACCAGTGATACGAATGACGGAACCGGGGAGCTGTTTTTT.

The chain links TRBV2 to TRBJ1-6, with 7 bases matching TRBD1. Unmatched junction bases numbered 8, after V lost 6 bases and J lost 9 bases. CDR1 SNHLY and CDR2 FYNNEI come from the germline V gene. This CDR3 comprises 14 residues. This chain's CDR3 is CASSQGQVVSPLHF. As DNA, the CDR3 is TGTGCCAGCAGCCAAGGACAGGTCGTTTCACCCCTCCACTTT.

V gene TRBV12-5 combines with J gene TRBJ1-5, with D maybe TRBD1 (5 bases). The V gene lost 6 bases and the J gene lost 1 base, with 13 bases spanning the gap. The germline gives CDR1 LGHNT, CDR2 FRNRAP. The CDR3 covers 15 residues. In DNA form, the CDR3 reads TGTGCTAGTGGCCCGATTGGGGGAAGCAATCAGCCCCAGCATTTT. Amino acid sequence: CASGPIGGSNQPQHF.